One and the same sample provided the 20 T cell receptor beta chains below, sequenced in a study of shared clonotypes between healthy human individuals. The repertoire was sequenced with immunoSEQ multiplex PCR; TCRdb's copy has only in-frame clones and lacks some. Of some 1 million clones listed, roughly 80% are singletons. Input material: memory CD4+ T cells sorted from blood. Noted subset: CD45RA-negative fraction. These receptor sequences come from a man aged 18 to 30 in good health.

The chain employs TRBV18 and TRBJ1-6; maybe TRBD1 (6 bases). The CDR3 loop spans 16 amino acids. Per germline, CDR1 KGHSH and CDR2 LQKENI. V was trimmed by 3 bases and J by 7 bases, leaving 16 bases between them. The CDR3 region has the DNA TGTGCCAGCTCACCTTTTGAAGGGGGGCGGAATTCACCCCTCCACTTT. Translated: CASSPFEGGRNSPLHF.

The chain links TRBV6-1 to TRBJ1-6; a possible D gene is TRBD1 (6 bases). The V gene's germline CDR1 is MNHNS and CDR2 SASEGT. The CDR3 is made up of 13 amino acids. Deletions cut 6 bases from V and 9 bases from J, with 12 bases between. CDR3 sequence: CASRGTQGSPLHF. As DNA, the CDR3 is TGTGCCAGCAGGGGGACACAGGGTTCACCCCTCCACTTT.

The chain links TRBV1 to TRBJ2-3; the DNA was not used to check the table's D call, TRBD1. TRBV1 is shown as a pseudogene. The CDR3 is 22 residues long. The CDR3 sequence: CTSSQEEDGGIEGASSTDTQYF. CDR3 nucleotides: TGCACCAGCAGCCAGGAAGAGGACGGAGGAATCGAGGGGGCATCTAGCACAGATACGCAGTATTTT.

The J gene is TRBJ2-3, the V gene TRBV5-1; 11 nucleotides agree with TRBD2. V trimming: 4 bases; J trimming: 5 bases; junction bases outside the gene matches: 3. Germline V lookup: CDR1 SGHRS, CDR2 YFSETQ. This CDR3 is built from 14 residues. The CDR3 is CASSPGTSGDTQYF. The CDR3, as DNA: TGCGCCAGCAGCCCCGGGACTAGCGGAGATACGCAGTATTTT.

The V and J genes are TRBV7-6 and TRBJ1-6; no clear D. CDR1 SGHVS and CDR2 FNYEAQ come from the germline V gene. V lost 3 bases to trimming and J lost 5 bases, with 14 bases between them. This CDR3 is built from 16 residues. The CDR3 coding sequence is TGTGCCAGCAGCTTTTCGTCTAGTTCGGATAATTCACCCCTCCACTTT. Its protein product is CASSFSSSSDNSPLHF.

The chain has TRBV7-2 and TRBJ2-3, with D possibly matching TRBD1 (6 bases). The CDR3 sequence is 13 residues long. Trimming left V 5 bases short and J 8 bases short, with 14 bases between. CDR1 SGHTA and CDR2 FQGNSA come from the germline V gene. For the CDR3, the DNA is TGTGCCAGCAGCCCTGAAATAGGGGGTACGCAGTATTTT. Amino acid sequence: CASSPEIGGTQYF. The full variable domain, with the rest looked up from reference TRBV7-2 and TRBJ2-3, is GAGVSQSPSNKVTEKGKDVELRCDPISGHTALYWYRQSLGQGLEFLIYFQGNSAPDKSGLPSDRFSAERTGGSVSTLTIQRTQQEDSAVYLCASSPEIGGTQYFGPGTRLTVL.

A few counts support this clone. This sequence joins TRBV7-3 and TRBJ2-7; 7 nucleotides agree with TRBD1. The CDR3 loop spans 13 amino acids. Germline V gene lookup returns CDR1 SGHTA and CDR2 FQGTGA. The V and J ends lost 5 bases and 7 bases, in that order; junction bases with no gene match: 8. The CDR3: CASSDRQGGEQYF. DNA of the CDR3: TGTGCCAGCAGCGACCGACAGGGTGGGGAGCAGTACTTC.

The V and J genes are TRBV6-5 and TRBJ2-3; D might be TRBD1 or TRBD2, each matching 5 bases. Germline V gives CDR1 MNHEY, CDR2 SVGAGI. Trimming shortened V by 2 bases and J by 2 bases, and 11 bases separated the two germline ends. The CDR3 extends over 15 amino acids. The CDR3 region has the DNA TGTGCCAGCAGTTACATCGGGGCGCCCACAGATACGCAGTATTTT. Encoded protein: CASSYIGAPTDTQYF.

The chain is built from TRBV6-5 and TRBJ2-2; no reliable D call. CDR1 and CDR2 from the germline V gene are MNHEY and SVGAGI. The V end was cut by 7 bases, the J end by 4 bases, with 16 bases between. The CDR3 is made up of 15 amino acids. This CDR3 is CASTSLASGTGELFF. The CDR3 nucleotides are TGTGCCAGCACCTCGTTGGCCTCGGGCACCGGGGAGCTGTTTTTT.

This clone was seen a single time. This chain links TRBV30 with TRBJ2-4; tentatively, D is TRBD1 (5 bases). CDR3 length: 12 residues. Germline-derived CDR1 and CDR2 are GTSNPN and SVGIG (reference sequence). Trimming shortened V by 0 bases and J by 9 bases, and 9 bases separated the two germline ends. CDR3 protein: CAWSVDRGIQYF. For the CDR3, the DNA is TGTGCCTGGAGTGTAGACAGAGGCATTCAGTACTTC.

The chain is built from TRBV11-2 and TRBJ2-7, with TRBD1 identical over 7 bases. This CDR3 is built from 14 residues. V trimming: 3 bases; J trimming: 1 base; junction bases outside the gene matches: 3. Per germline, CDR1 SGHAT and CDR2 FQNNGV. CDR3 DNA sequence: TGTGCCAGCAGCTTCCGACAGGGTTCCTACGAGCAGTACTTC. This codes for CASSFRQGSYEQYF.

The chain combines TRBV28 with TRBJ2-2, with a possible D match to TRBD2 (7 bases). Germline V gene sequence: CDR1 MDHEN, CDR2 SYDVKM. The CDR3 length is 19 residues. The V gene lost 10 bases and the J gene lost 1 base, with 28 bases spanning the gap. Here the CDR3 reads CATSGQLFLGHRNTGELFF. The CDR3 DNA is TGTGCCACTAGCGGACAGTTATTCCTTGGTCATAGGAACACCGGGGAGCTGTTTTTT.

The sample holds many counts of this clone. The chain couples TRBV7-9 to TRBJ2-1; D perhaps matches TRBD2 (5 bases). Between the trimmed V and J ends, which lost 1 base and 8 bases, there was a span of 6 bases. CDR3 length: 12 residues. Germline CDR1 and CDR2: SEHNR and FQNEAQ (reference sequence). CDR3 sequence reads: CASSLVGDEQFF. The CDR3 bases are TGTGCCAGCAGCTTAGTCGGGGATGAGCAGTTCTTC.

The genes are TRBV7-6 and TRBJ2-5, with 11 bases identical to TRBD2. J lost 2 bases, V lost 4 bases, and 6 bases had no gene match. The CDR3 sequence is 16 residues long. Germline V gene lookup returns CDR1 SGHVS and CDR2 FNYEAQ. CDR3 amino acids: CASSSPIAGGQETQYF. CDR3 nucleotide sequence: TGTGCCAGCAGCTCCCCTATAGCGGGGGGGCAAGAGACCCAGTACTTC. Using reference TRBV7-6 and TRBJ2-5 for the parts outside the CDR3, the full variable domain is GAGVSQSPRYKVTKRGQDVALRCDPISGHVSLYWYRQALGQGPEFLTYFNYEAQQDKSGLPNDRFSAERPEGSISTLTIQRTEQRDSAMYRCASSSPIAGGQETQYFGPGTRLLVL.

J is TRBJ2-7 and V is TRBV5-6; 10 positions agree with TRBD1. The CDR3 runs 14 residues. In germline, CDR1 is SGHDT, CDR2 YYEEEE. V lost 4 bases and J lost 2; bases outside the gene matches: 3. CDR3 protein: CASSGDRGTYEQYF. CDR3 sequence (DNA): TGTGCCAGCAGCGGGGACAGGGGAACCTACGAGCAGTACTTC.

With regard to this clone: The same CDR3 arises from other DNA sequences in this sample as well. The rearrangement joins TRBV5-8 to TRBJ1-6, with a weak D call TRBD1 (6 bases). The germline CDR1 and CDR2 sequences are SGHTS and YDEGEE. Trimming took off 2 bases at V and 5 bases at J, with 8 bases between the two ends. The CDR3 runs 14 residues. DNA of the CDR3: TGTGCCAGCAGCTTCAGGGGAGATAATTCACCCCTCCACTTT. Protein: CASSFRGDNSPLHF.

The chain couples TRBV15 to TRBJ2-5; D is unresolved. The germline V gene has CDR1 LNHNV and CDR2 YYDKDF (reference sequence). The CDR3 covers 12 residues. Trimming took 3 bases from V and 1 from J, leaving 3 bases between them. The CDR3 reads CATSRPQETQYF. CDR3 bases: TGTGCCACCAGCAGGCCCCAAGAGACCCAGTACTTC.

To note about this clone: The sample has other DNA sequences that encode this CDR3 too. The chain employs TRBV5-1 and TRBJ2-7; D not resolved. CDR1 is SGHRS and CDR2 is YFSETQ in the germline V gene. V gave up 0 bases and J gave up 0 bases, with 7 bases separating them. The CDR3 is 14 residues long. CDR3 region: CASSLVAGSYEQYF. The CDR3 DNA follows: TGCGCCAGCAGCTTGGTAGCAGGCTCCTACGAGCAGTACTTC.

V gene TRBV2 combines with J gene TRBJ2-1; maybe TRBD1 (6 bases). Per the germline V gene, CDR1 is SNHLY and CDR2 is FYNNEI. The CDR3 length is 15 residues. Between the trimmed V and J ends, which lost 6 bases and 2 bases, there was a span of 14 bases. The CDR3 nucleotides read TGTGCCAGCAGGCTCGACAGGAACCCCTACAATGAGCAGTTCTTC. Protein product: CASRLDRNPYNEQFF.

This clone was seen a single time. The chain uses TRBV11-2 and TRBJ2-7; D perhaps matches TRBD2 (6 bases). Trimming stripped 5 bases from V and 7 bases from J, with 24 bases between. There are 16 residues in the CDR3. In germline, CDR1 is SGHAT, CDR2 FQNNGV. For the CDR3, the DNA is TGTGCCAGCAGCCCCAGCCCCGCCGGGAGCTCCCGGGAGCAGTACTTC. Encoded protein: CASSPSPAGSSREQYF.